This TCR beta chain was captured by sequencing in a study of blood T cells in healthy people across ages. Findings of the study overall: Per million T cells, the diversity of TCR beta decreased roughly linearly as age advanced.

For the second PCR, which ran for 7 to 11 cycles, a sample-barcoded 5' primer and a J-beta primer mix were used. Every cDNA was tagged by a template-switch adaptor with 12 random nucleotides. TCRdb itself ran the 5' RACE reads through MiXCR, one entry per CDR3 protein. The sample carries under 1,100,000 distinct CDR3 sequences, 20% to 25% recorded once. Germline CDR1 PRHDT, CDR2 FYEKMQ (reference sequence). CDR3 size: 13 residues. Donation came from healthy Caucasian individuals in Russia who were aged roughly 6 to 95. This clonotype was seen a handful of times. Its matching antigen is unknown. These data were also reused for a study on T cells of mothers and their children. That study reports: TCR recombination output is shaped by thymic selection similarly in related and unrelated pairs.

Sequencing was carried out using blood. This TCR was sampled from a girl aged 2 to 9 in good health. J is TRBJ2-5 and V is TRBV13, with D tentatively TRBD1 or TRBD2 (5 bases each). The J call may be in error: the DNA end matches TRBJ2-7 better. The CDR3 DNA is TGTGCCAGCTACCGGGACCCTGAATACGAGCAGTACTTC. This gives the protein CASYRDPEYEQYF.